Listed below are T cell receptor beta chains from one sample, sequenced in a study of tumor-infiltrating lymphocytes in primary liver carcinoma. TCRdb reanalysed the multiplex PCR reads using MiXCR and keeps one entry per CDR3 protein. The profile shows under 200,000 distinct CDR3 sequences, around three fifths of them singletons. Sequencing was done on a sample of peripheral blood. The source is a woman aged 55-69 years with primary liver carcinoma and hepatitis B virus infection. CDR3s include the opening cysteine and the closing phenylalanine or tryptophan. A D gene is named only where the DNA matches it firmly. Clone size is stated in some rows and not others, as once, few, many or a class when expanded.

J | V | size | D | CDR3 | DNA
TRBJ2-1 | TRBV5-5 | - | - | CASSSGNYHNEQFF | TGTGCCAGCAGCTCCGGGAATTACCACAATGAGCAGTTCTTC
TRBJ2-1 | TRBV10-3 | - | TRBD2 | CAISWGSGVYNEQLF | TGTGCCATCAGTTGGGGTAGCGGGGTCTACAATGAGCAGCTCTTC
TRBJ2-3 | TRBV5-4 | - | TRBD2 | CASSIGLAGGQNMQYF | TGTGCCAGCAGCATCGGACTAGCGGGAGGGCAAAATATGCAGTATTTT
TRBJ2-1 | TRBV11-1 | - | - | CARSPHNEQFF | TGTGCCAGGAGCCCGCACAATGAGCAGTTCTTC
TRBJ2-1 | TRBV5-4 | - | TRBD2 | CASSSKAGSFYNEQFF | TGTGCTAGCAGCTCAAAAGCGGGGAGCTTCTACAATGAGCAGTTCTTC
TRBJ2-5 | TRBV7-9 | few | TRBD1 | CASSFLNRGREETQYF | TGTGCCAGCAGCTTCCTCAACAGGGGGCGCGAAGAGACCCAGTACTTC
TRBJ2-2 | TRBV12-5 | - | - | CASGLVVASPGELFF | TGTGCTAGTGGTTTAGTGGTTGCTAGCCCCGGGGAGCTGTTTTTT
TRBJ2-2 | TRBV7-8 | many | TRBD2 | CASSLLGLQTGELFF | TGTGCCAGCAGCTTATTGGGACTACAAACCGGGGAGCTGTTTTTT
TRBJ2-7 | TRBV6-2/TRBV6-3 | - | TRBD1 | CASPQQGAYEQYF | TGCGCCAGCCCCCAACAGGGGGCCTACGAGCAGTACTTC
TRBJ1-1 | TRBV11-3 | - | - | CTSSPPRGLNTEAFF | TGTACCAGCAGCCCCCCACGGGGCTTGAACACTGAAGCCTTCTTT
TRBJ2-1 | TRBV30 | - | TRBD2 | CAWSFSGTEQFF | TGTGCCTGGAGTTTTAGCGGGACTGAGCAGTTCTTC
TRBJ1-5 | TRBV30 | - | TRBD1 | CAWTHSRGQPRHF | TGTGCCTGGACCCATTCCAGGGGGCAGCCCCGGCATTTT
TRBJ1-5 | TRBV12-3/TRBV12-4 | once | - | CASSSSRESNQPQHF | TGTGCCAGCAGTTCGAGCAGGGAAAGCAATCAGCCCCAGCATTTT
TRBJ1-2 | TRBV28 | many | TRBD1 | CASYDRETINYGYTF | TGTGCCAGCTACGACAGGGAGACCATTAACTATGGCTACACCTTC
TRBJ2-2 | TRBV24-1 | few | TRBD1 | CATRPRDSFPGELFF | TGTGCCACCAGACCTAGGGACAGTTTCCCCGGGGAGCTGTTTTTT
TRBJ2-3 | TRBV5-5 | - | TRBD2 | CASSLGTSKDTQYF | TGTGCCAGCAGCTTGGGGACTAGCAAAGATACGCAATATTTT
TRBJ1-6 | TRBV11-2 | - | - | CASSLTRVDSLYNSHLHF | TGTGCCAGCAGCTTAACTCGGGTGGACAGCCTCTATAATTCACACCTCCACTTT
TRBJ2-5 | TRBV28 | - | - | CVSSSARGGWETQYF | TGTGTCAGCAGTTCCGCTCGTGGTGGGTGGGAGACCCAGTACTTC
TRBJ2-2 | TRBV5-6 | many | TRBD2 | CASSLGLAANTGELFF | TGTGCCAGCAGCTTAGGACTAGCGGCGAACACCGGGGAGCTGTTTTTT
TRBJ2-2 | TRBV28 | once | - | CDTALTNTGELFF | TGTGACACCGCGCTGACGAACACCGGGGAGCTGTTTTTT
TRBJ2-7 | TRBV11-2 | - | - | CASSLASGTGGYELYF | TGTGCCAGCAGCTTAGCGTCGGGTACAGGAGGCTACGAGCTGTACTTC
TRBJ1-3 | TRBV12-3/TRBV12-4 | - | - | CASRHQGSGNTIYF | TGTGCCAGCAGGCACCAGGGCTCTGGAAACACCATATATTTT
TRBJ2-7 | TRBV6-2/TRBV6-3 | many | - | CASTATRERYEQYF | TGTGCCAGCACCGCCACGAGGGAACGATACGAGCAGTACTTC
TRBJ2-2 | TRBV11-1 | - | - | CASSVFPRDGELFF | TGTGCCAGCAGCGTATTCCCGCGGGACGGGGAGCTGTTTTTT
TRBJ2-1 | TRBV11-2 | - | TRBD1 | CARSPEDRKGWEHIEQFF | TGTGCCAGGAGCCCCGAGGACAGGAAGGGATGGGAACACATTGAGCAGTTCTTC
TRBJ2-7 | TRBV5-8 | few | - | CASRQSSTKTYEQYF | TGTGCCAGCAGGCAGTCTAGCACCAAAACCTACGAGCAGTACTTC
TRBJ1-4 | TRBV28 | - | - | CASSTAAAAGEKLFF | TGTGCCAGCAGCACCGCCGCTGCGGCAGGTGAAAAACTGTTTTTT
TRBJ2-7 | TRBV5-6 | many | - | CASSPPGGRAYEQYF | TGTGCCAGCAGCCCCCCTGGGGGACGGGCCTACGAGCAGTACTTC
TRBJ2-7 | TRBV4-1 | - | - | CVSSPTETRSYEQYF | TGCGTCAGTAGTCCCACAGAGACCCGCTCCTACGAGCAGTACTTC
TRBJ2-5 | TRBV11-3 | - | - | CASSPFGETQYF | TGTGCCAGCAGCCCGTTCGGGGAGACCCAGTACTTT
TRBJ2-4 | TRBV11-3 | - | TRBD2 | CTSGPRLAGGPQIKNIQYF | TGTACCAGCGGCCCTCGACTAGCGGGAGGGCCTCAGATCAAAAACATTCAGTACTTC
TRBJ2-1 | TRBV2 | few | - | CASTSDSSSYNEQFF | TGTGCCAGCACCTCGGACAGTAGCTCCTACAATGAGCAGTTCTTC
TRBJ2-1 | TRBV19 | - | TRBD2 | CASSRTSGRADEQFF | TGTGCCAGTAGTAGGACTAGCGGGAGGGCCGATGAGCAGTTCTTC
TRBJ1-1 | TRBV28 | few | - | CASSFAGAGVNTEAFF | TGTGCCAGCAGTTTTGCAGGGGCGGGGGTGAACACTGAAGCTTTCTTT
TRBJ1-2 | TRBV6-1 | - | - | CASSEADLFINYGYTF | TGTGCCAGCAGTGAAGCGGACTTATTTATTAACTATGGCTACACCTTC
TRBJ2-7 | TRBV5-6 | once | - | CASTLLTLVGTTYEQYF | TGTGCCAGCACCCTCTTGACGCTAGTGGGAACTACCTACGAGCAGTACTTC
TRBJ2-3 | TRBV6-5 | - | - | CASSPQWKDTQYF | TGTGCCAGCAGTCCGCAGTGGAAAGATACGCAGTATTTT
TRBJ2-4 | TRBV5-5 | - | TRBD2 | CASSPGLAGRGPYF | TGTGCCAGCAGTCCGGGACTAGCAGGACGGGGTCCGTACTTC
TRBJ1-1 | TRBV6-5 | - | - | CASRKITGTMNSEAFF | TGTGCCAGCAGGAAAATTACAGGGACCATGAACAGTGAAGCTTTCTTT
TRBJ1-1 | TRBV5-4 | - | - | CASRSRENTEALF | TGTGCCAGTAGATCCCGGGAGAACACTGAAGCTCTCTTT
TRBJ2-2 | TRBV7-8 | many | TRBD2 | CASSLAAGGYTGELFF | TGTGCCAGCAGCTTAGCGGCGGGAGGTTATACCGGGGAGCTGTTTTTT
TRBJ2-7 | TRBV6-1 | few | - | CASMARAYEQYF | TGTGCCAGTATGGCCAGGGCCTACGAGCAGTACTTC
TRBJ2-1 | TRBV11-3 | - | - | CASSLGAQGRKKQFF | TGTGCCAGCAGCTTAGGGGCTCAGGGTCGCAAGAAGCAGTTCTTC
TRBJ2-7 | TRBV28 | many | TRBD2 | CASRRLAGGTYEQYF | TGTGCCAGCAGACGACTAGCGGGAGGAACCTACGAGCAGTACTTC
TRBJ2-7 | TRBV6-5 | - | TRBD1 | CASRRDSRYEQYF | TGTGCCAGCAGGAGGGACAGCCGTTACGAGCAGTACTTC
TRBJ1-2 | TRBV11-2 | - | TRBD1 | CARSPRRGGVDYGYTF | TGTGCCAGAAGCCCCCGGAGAGGGGGCGTCGACTATGGCTACACCTTC
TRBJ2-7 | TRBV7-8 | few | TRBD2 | CASSSRGSGRKNF | TGTGCCAGCAGCTCCCGGGGTAGCGGGAGAAAGAACTTC
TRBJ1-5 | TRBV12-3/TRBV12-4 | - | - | CASSSHTYNQPQHF | TGTGCCAGCAGCTCGCACACGTACAATCAGCCCCAGCATTTT
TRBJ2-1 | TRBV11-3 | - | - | CASSPLGGVGSYNEQFF | TGTGCTAGCAGCCCTTTGGGCGGCGTAGGCTCCTACAATGAGCAGTTCTTC
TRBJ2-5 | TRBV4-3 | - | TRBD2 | CANSQAASGRTAETQYF | TGCGCCAACAGCCAAGCGGCTAGCGGGAGGACTGCTGAGACCCAGTACTTC
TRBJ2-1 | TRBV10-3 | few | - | CVISESNQVGEQFF | TGTGTCATCAGTGAGTCGAATCAAGTAGGTGAGCAGTTCTTC
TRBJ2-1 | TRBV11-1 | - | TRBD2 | CASSFNLGLAGTNEHFF | TGTGCCAGCAGTTTTAACCTTGGACTAGCGGGAACGAATGAGCACTTCTTC
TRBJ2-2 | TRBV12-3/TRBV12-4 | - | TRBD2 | CASTLGGVQFF | TGTGCCAGCACCCTGGGGGGGGTGCAGTTTTTT
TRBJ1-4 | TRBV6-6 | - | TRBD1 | CASSYGRGRINEKLLF | TGTGCCAGCAGTTACGGCAGGGGGAGGATTAATGAAAAACTGCTTTTT
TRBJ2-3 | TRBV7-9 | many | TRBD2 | CASRPPRGRGTDTQYF | TGTGCCAGCAGGCCCCCCCGCGGGAGAGGAACGGATACGCAGTATTTT
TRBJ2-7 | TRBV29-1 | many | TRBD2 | CSVEVASGFSYEQYF | TGCAGCGTTGAAGTGGCTAGCGGGTTCTCCTACGAGCAGTACTTC
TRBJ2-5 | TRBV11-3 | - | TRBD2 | CASSSEAGDWETQYF | TGTGCCAGCAGCTCTGAGGCGGGAGATTGGGAGACCCAGTACTTC
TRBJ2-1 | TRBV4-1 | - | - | CASSQDSPLVGGEQFF | TGCGCCAGCAGCCAAGATTCGCCTTTAGTCGGGGGTGAGCAGTTCTTC
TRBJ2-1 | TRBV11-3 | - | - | CTSSLGAQGRKEQFF | TGTACCAGCAGCTTAGGGGCCCAGGGTCGTAAGGAGCAGTTCTTC
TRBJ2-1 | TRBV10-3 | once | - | CAISEGSREQFF | TGTGCCATCAGTGAAGGCAGCCGAGAGCAGTTCTTC